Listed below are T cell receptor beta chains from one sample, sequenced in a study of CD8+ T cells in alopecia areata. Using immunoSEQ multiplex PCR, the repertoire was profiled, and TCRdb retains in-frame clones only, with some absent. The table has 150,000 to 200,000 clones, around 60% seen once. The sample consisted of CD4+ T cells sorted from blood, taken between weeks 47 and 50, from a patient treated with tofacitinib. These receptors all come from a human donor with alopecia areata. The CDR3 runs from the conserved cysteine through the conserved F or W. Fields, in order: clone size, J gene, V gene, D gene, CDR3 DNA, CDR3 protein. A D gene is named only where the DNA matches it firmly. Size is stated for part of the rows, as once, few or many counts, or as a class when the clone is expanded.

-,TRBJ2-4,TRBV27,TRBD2,TGTGCCAGCAGTTTATCGGGGAGGGGAAACATTCAGTACTTC,CASSLSGRGNIQYF
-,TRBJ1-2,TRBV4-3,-,TGCGCCAGCAGCCAAGATACGACAGCGCGGTATGGCTACACCTTC,CASSQDTTARYGYTF
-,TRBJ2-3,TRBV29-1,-,TGCAGCACCGCTCCAGATACGCAGTATTTT,CSTAPDTQYF
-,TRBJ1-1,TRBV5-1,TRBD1,TGCGCCAGCAGCTGGACAGGCACTGAAGCTTTCTTT,CASSWTGTEAFF
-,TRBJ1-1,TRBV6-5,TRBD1,TGTGCCAGACAAAGACAGGGGAAAACTGCTGAAGCTTTCTTT,CARQRQGKTAEAFF
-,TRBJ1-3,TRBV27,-,TGTGCCAGCAGTAATTCTCTCTCTGGAAACACCATATATTTT,CASSNSLSGNTIYF
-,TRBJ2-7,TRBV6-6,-,TGTGCCAGCAGTTACGAGCGTGCCGAGCAGTACTTC,CASSYERAEQYF
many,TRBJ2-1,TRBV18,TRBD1,TGTGCCAGCGCTGGGACAGCGCAGCAGTTCTTC,CASAGTAQQFF
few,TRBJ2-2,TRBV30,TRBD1,TGTGCCGCCCACGGTGACAGGGGGTTCTTGAGGACCGGGGAGCTGTTTTTT,CAAHGDRGFLRTGELFF
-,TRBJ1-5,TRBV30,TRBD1,TGTGCCTGGAGCCCACAGGGGAGCAATCAGCCCCAGCATTTT,CAWSPQGSNQPQHF